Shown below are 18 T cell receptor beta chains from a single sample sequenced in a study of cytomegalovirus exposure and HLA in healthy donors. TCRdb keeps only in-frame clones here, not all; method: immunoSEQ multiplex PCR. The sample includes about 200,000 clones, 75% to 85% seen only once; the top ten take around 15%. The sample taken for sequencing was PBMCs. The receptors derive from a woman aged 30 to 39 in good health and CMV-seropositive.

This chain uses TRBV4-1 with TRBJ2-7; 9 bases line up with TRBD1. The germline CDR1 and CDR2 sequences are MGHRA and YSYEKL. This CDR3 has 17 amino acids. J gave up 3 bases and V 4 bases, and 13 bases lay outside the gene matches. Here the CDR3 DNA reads TGCGCCAGCAGCCTTTTCCCGGGACAGGGATTCGGCTACGAGCAGTACTTC. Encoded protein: CASSLFPGQGFGYEQYF.

CDR3 sequence reads: CASSEPGTGSYEQYF. CDR3 bases: TGTGCCAGCAGTGAACCCGGGACAGGGTCCTACGAGCAGTACTTC. This rearrangement joins TRBV6-1 to TRBJ2-7; 9 bases align to TRBD1. Germline loops: CDR1 MNHNS, CDR2 SASEGT. The J segment lost 1 base and the V segment lost 2 bases, leaving 3 bases of the junction unmatched. This CDR3 spans 15 amino acids.

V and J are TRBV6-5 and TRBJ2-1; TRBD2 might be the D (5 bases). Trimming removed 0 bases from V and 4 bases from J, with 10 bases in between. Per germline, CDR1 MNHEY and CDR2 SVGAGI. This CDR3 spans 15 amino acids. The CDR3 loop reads CASSYSRVPYNEQFF. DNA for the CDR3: TGTGCCAGCAGTTACTCGCGGGTCCCGTACAATGAGCAGTTCTTC.

CDR3: CASTLPGQAVNEQFF. CDR3 nucleotides: TGTGCCAGCACGTTACCGGGACAGGCTGTAAATGAGCAGTTCTTC. The J gene is TRBJ2-1, the V gene TRBV7-2; 8 bases are a match to TRBD1. CDR1 is SGHTA and CDR2 is FQGNSA in the germline V gene. After removal of 7 bases from V and 7 bases from J, the junction contained 12 bases not matched to a gene. The CDR3 length is 15 residues.

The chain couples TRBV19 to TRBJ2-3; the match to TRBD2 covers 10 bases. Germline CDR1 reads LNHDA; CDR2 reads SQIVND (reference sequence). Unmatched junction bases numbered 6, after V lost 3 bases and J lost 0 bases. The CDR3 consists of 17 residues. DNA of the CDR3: TGTGCCAGTAGTATGTTTTTGGGACTAGCGAGCACAGATACGCAGTATTTT. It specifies CASSMFLGLASTDTQYF.

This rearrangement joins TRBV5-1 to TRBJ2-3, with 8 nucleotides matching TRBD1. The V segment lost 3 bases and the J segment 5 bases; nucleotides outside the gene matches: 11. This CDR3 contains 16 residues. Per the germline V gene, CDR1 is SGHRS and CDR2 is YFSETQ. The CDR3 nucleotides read TGCGCCAGCAGCTCACAGGGGGTAGCGTCCGGAGATACGCAGTATTTT. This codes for CASSSQGVASGDTQYF.

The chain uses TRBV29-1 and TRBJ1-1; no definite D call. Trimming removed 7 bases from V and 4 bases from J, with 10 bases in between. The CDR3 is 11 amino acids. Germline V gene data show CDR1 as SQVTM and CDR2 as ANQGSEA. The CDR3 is CSERLGTEAFF. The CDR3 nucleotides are TGCAGCGAGAGACTGGGCACTGAAGCTTTCTTT.

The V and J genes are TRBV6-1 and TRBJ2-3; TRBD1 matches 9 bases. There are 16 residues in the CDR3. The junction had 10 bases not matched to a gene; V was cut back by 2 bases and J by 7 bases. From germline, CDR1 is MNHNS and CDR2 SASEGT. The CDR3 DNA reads TGTGCCAGCAGTGAACACACAGGGGGCGCGGGGAATACGCAGTATTTT. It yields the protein CASSEHTGGAGNTQYF.

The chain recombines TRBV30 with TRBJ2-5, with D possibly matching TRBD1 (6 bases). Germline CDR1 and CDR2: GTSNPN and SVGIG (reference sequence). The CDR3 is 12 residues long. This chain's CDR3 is CALRTDKETQYF. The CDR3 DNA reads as TGTGCTCTCAGGACAGACAAAGAGACCCAGTACTTC.

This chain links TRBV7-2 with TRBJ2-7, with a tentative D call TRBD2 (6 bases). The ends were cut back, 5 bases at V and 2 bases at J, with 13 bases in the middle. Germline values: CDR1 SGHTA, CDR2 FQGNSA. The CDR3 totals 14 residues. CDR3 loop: CASSPGDSAYEQYF. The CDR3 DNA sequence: TGTGCCAGCAGCCCCGGGGACTCGGCCTACGAGCAGTACTTC. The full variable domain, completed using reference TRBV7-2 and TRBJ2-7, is GAGVSQSPSNKVTEKGKDVELRCDPISGHTALYWYRQSLGQGLEFLIYFQGNSAPDKSGLPSDRFSAERTGGSVSTLTIQRTQQEDSAVYLCASSPGDSAYEQYFGPGTRLTVT.

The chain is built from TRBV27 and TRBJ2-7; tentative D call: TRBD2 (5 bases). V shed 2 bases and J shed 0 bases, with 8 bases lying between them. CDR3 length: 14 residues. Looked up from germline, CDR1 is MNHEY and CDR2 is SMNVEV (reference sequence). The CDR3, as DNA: TGTGCCAGCAGTTTAACGGGAAACTCCTACGAGCAGTACTTC. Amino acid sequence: CASSLTGNSYEQYF.

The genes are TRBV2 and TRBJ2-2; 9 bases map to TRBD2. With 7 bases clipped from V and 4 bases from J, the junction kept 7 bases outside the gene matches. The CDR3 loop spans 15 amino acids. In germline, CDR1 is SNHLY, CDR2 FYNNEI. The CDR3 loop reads CASNGRLAATGELFF. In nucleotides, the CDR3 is TGTGCCAGCAACGGTCGACTAGCGGCCACCGGGGAGCTGTTTTTT.

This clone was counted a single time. Here the CDR3 DNA reads TGTGCCAGCAGCGACGGTCCGGGACAGCGTAATGAAAAACTGTTTTTT. It encodes CASSDGPGQRNEKLFF. V usage is TRBV9 and J usage is TRBJ1-4; 7 bases match TRBD1. The CDR3 contains 16 residues. Losses at the gene ends were 3 bases for V and 4 bases for J; bases not matched to a gene: 9. Germline V CDR1 and CDR2: SGDLS, YYNGEE.

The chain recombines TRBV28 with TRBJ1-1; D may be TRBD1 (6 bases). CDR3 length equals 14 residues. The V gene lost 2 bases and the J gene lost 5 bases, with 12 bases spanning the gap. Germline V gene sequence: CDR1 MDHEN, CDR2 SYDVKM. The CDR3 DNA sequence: TGTGCCAGCAGTTTAGGGGGCCCCGGAACTGAAGCTTTCTTT. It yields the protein CASSLGGPGTEAFF. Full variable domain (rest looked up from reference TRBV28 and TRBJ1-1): DVKVTQSSRYLVKRTGEKVFLECVQDMDHENMFWYRQDPGLGLRLIYFSYDVKMKEKGDIPEGYSVSREKKERFSLILESASTNQTSMYLCASSLGGPGTEAFFGQGTRLTVV.

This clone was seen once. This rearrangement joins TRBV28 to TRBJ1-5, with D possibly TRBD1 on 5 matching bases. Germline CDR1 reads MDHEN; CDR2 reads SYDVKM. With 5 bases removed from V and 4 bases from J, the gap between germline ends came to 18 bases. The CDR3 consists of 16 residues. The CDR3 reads CASSPPMGQVNQPQHF. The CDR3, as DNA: TGTGCCAGCAGTCCCCCCATGGGGCAGGTTAATCAGCCCCAGCATTTT.

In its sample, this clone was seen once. CDR3 protein: CAISLTGLAGSYNEQFF. The CDR3 DNA reads as TGTGCCATCAGTCTAACAGGACTAGCGGGGAGCTACAATGAGCAGTTCTTC. The V gene is TRBV10-3, the J gene TRBJ2-1, with 12 positions matching TRBD2. Unmatched junction bases numbered 8, after V lost 5 bases and J lost 3 bases. Germline values: CDR1 ENHRY, CDR2 SYGVKD. This CDR3 comprises 17 residues.

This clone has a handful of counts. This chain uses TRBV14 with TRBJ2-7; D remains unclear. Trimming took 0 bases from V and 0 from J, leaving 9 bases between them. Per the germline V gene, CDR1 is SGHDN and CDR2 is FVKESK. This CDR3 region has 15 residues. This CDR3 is CASSQDSRYSYEQYF. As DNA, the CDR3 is TGTGCCAGCAGCCAAGATTCCAGGTACTCCTACGAGCAGTACTTC. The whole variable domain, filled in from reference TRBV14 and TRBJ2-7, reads EAGVTQFPSHSVIEKGQTVTLRCDPISGHDNLYWYRRVMGKEIKFLLHFVKESKQDESGMPNNRFLAERTGGTYSTLKVQPAELEDSGVYFCASSQDSRYSYEQYFGPGTRLTVT.

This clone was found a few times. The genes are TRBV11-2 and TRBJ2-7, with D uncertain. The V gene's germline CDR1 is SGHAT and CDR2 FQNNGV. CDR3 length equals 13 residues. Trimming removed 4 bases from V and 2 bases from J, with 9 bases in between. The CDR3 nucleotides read TGTGCCAGCAGCTGGCGGCGAGCCTACGAGCAGTACTTC. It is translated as CASSWRRAYEQYF.